A selection of T cell receptor beta chains follows, all from one sample in a study of CD8+ T cells in alopecia areata. TCRdb's copy holds only in-frame clones and misses some; the assay was immunoSEQ multiplex PCR. The sample comprises around 210,000 clones, 56% of which are singletons, and under 5% rests with the top ten. The sample consisted of CD8+ T cells sorted from blood. Source of these receptors: a human donor in good health. The CDR3 runs from the conserved cysteine through the conserved F or W. Each record gives: D gene, J gene, V gene, clone size, CDR3 DNA, CDR3 protein. A D gene is named only where the DNA matches it firmly. Size values are once, few and many counts, or a class for expanded clones, and some rows have none.

>.|TRBJ1-2|TRBV5-1|.
TGCGCCAGCAGCCCCTTGAGGGGCGCAAACTATGGCTACACCTTC
CASSPLRGANYGYTF
>TRBD1|TRBJ2-1|TRBV9|few
TGTGCCAGCAGCGCCGAGGGGAACAGGGGGGTCTACAATGAGCAGTTCTTC
CASSAEGNRGVYNEQFF
>.|TRBJ2-7|TRBV4-1|.
TGCGCCAGCAGCCAGGGAAAGGGGTCCTCCTACGAGCAGTACTTC
CASSQGKGSSYEQYF
>TRBD1|TRBJ1-5|TRBV5-6|.
TGTGCCAGCAGCTTGGCCCCGACAGGGAGGAGACAGCCCCAGCATTTT
CASSLAPTGRRQPQHF
>TRBD1|TRBJ1-2|TRBV10-3|.
TGTGCCACAACCGGGACAGGGTTGAATGGCTACACCTTC
CATTGTGLNGYTF
>TRBD1|TRBJ2-6|TRBV2|.
TGTGCCAGCAGTGAAGCGACAGGGGGAGCTGGGGCCAACGTCCTGACTTTC
CASSEATGGAGANVLTF
>TRBD1|TRBJ1-1|TRBV5-6|few
TGTGCCAGCAGCTTGGGAACAGGGGCTCGGACTGAAGCTTTCTTT
CASSLGTGARTEAFF
>.|TRBJ2-1|TRBV14|.
TGTGCCAGCAGCCTCAGCATCCATGAGCAGTTCTTC
CASSLSIHEQFF
>.|TRBJ2-1|TRBV13|.
TGTGCCAGCAGCCTCCCATCGGGGGCGATCTACAATGAGCAGTTCTTC
CASSLPSGAIYNEQFF
>.|TRBJ2-1|TRBV11-2|few
TGTGCCAGCAGCTTTAGAAGGGATGAGCAGTTCTTC
CASSFRRDEQFF
>.|TRBJ1-6|TRBV6-5|.
TGTGCCAGCAGTTCCGCAGACAGGCAGATATCACCCCTCCACTTT
CASSSADRQISPLHF
>TRBD1|TRBJ2-7|TRBV5-6|.
TGTGCCAGCAGCTTGGCCCCTGGACAGGGCTACGAGCAGTACTTC
CASSLAPGQGYEQYF
>.|TRBJ1-5|TRBV5-1|few
TGCGCCAGCAGCTTTGGGCAGACAAGCAATCAGCCCCAGCATTTT
CASSFGQTSNQPQHF
>.|TRBJ1-1|TRBV29-1|few
TGCAGCCTCGGTCGGAACACTGAAGCTTCCTTT
CSLGRNTEASF
>.|TRBJ1-1|TRBV11-2|.
TGTGCCAGCAGCCACCGCGGGGTTAACACTGAAGCTTTCTTT
CASSHRGVNTEAFF
>TRBD2|TRBJ2-1|TRBV29-1|.
TGCAGCGTTGGGGGTTCTGGACTAGCCAACTACAATGAGCAGTTCTTC
CSVGGSGLANYNEQFF
>.|TRBJ1-5|TRBV6-6|few
TGTGCCAGCAGAGGCACAGAGGGGGGTCAGCCCCAGCATTTT
CASRGTEGGQPQHF
>.|TRBJ1-5|TRBV4-1|.
TGCGCCAGCAGCCAAGATATGGCGGCGGGGAATCAGCCCCAGCATTTT
CASSQDMAAGNQPQHF
>.|TRBJ2-7|TRBV5-1|.
TGCGCCAGCAGCTCGTTGGGTAACTACGAGCAGTACTTC
CASSSLGNYEQYF
>.|TRBJ1-2|TRBV30|.
TGTGCCTGGAGGGGAGGGGATGGCTATGGCTACACCTTC
CAWRGGDGYGYTF
>.|TRBJ2-2|TRBV5-1|few
TGCGCCAGCAGTGCAGTTGGCACCGGGGAGCTGTTTTTT
CASSAVGTGELFF
>.|TRBJ1-6|TRBV20-1|.
TGCAGTGCTAGATCCCGACCCCTCCACTTT
CSARSRPLHF
>.|TRBJ2-1|TRBV25-1|once
TGTGCCAGCATCGGGTGGGACCGAAACAATGAGCAGTTCTTC
CASIGWDRNNEQFF
>TRBD1|TRBJ2-4|TRBV7-9|.
TGTGCCAGCAGCTTGGGACAGGGGTTAGAAAACATTCAGTACTTC
CASSLGQGLENIQYF
>TRBD1|TRBJ1-5|TRBV19|.
TGTGCCAGTGCGCTGATGGGACAGTCCAATCAGCCCCAGCATTTT
CASALMGQSNQPQHF